The source of this T cell receptor beta chain is a study of blood T cell repertoires in COVID-19. Per germline, CDR1 MNHNS and CDR2 SASEGT. V was clipped by 1 base and J by 7 bases; unmatched bases: 6. The CDR3 loop spans 15 amino acids. How the authors handled the data: Reference gene primer amplification in the assay estimated nucleated cell counts. Generated by immunoSEQ multiplex PCR, the TCRdb table keeps only in-frame clones and is missing some. The V and J calls and clone size come from that table; D and trimming were worked out from the DNA. The table lists about 400,000 clones, 80% to 90% of them singletons.

Input material: peripheral blood. The origin of this receptor is a woman younger than 45 with active or convalescent COVID-19. The genes are TRBV6-1 and TRBJ2-4, with 8 positions matching TRBD1. CDR3 DNA sequence: TGTGCCAGCAGTGAAGGGGACAGGAGAGTGAACATTCAGTACTTC. Its protein is CASSEGDRRVNIQYF.